This is a list of T cell receptor beta chains from one sample in a study of blood T cell repertoires in COVID-19. Sequencing was performed with immunoSEQ multiplex PCR; in TCRdb, only in-frame clones are kept and a portion is missing. In the table there are under 95,000 clones, about 89% of which are singletons. Sequenced sample: peripheral blood. The receptors come from a human donor with acute or convalescent COVID-19. The donor label of this sample is uncertain. Both conserved end residues are part of each CDR3. The D gene is left open where the match is weak. For some rows the clone size is stated as once, few or many, or as a class when expanded; others skip it.

D: .
J: TRBJ2-1
size: .
V: TRBV21-1
DNA: TGTGCCAGCAGCCCCCGGACAGGGGGCTTCAATGAGCAGTTCTTC
CDR3: CASSPRTGGFNEQFF

D: TRBD1
J: TRBJ1-6
size: .
V: TRBV7-9
DNA: TGTGCCAGCAGCTTTACAGGGGGACCTAATTCACCCCTCCACTTT
CDR3: CASSFTGGPNSPLHF

D: TRBD1
J: TRBJ2-1
size: .
V: TRBV27
DNA: TGTGCCAGCATCTTATCTTGGGGGACAGGGGGCTCTGAGCAGTTCTTC
CDR3: CASILSWGTGGSEQFF

D: .
J: TRBJ1-2
size: once
V: TRBV25-1
DNA: TGTGCCAGCAGTACCGCCGGGACATCCATACATGGCTACACCTTC
CDR3: CASSTAGTSIHGYTF

D: TRBD1
J: TRBJ1-4
size: .
V: TRBV15
DNA: TGTGCCACCAGCTCGAGACAGGGGTTTAGTGAAAAACTGTTTTTT
CDR3: CATSSRQGFSEKLFF

D: .
J: TRBJ1-4
size: once
V: TRBV6-5
DNA: TGTGCCAGCAGGTCCGGGGGGGGTAATGAAAAACTGTTTTTT
CDR3: CASRSGGGNEKLFF

D: TRBD2
J: TRBJ2-5
size: .
V: TRBV10-1
DNA: TGCGCCAGCAGCCAGGACTCCGGGACTAGCGGGGTGGAGACCCAGTACTTC
CDR3: CASSQDSGTSGVETQYF

D: .
J: TRBJ1-2
size: .
V: TRBV6-2/TRBV6-3
DNA: TGTGCCAGCAGCCCCCGGCGGTATGGCTACACCTTC
CDR3: CASSPRRYGYTF

D: TRBD1
J: TRBJ1-4
size: once
V: TRBV7-9
DNA: TGTGCCAGCCCAACCGGGACAGGGGGGAGTGAAAAACTGTTTTTT
CDR3: CASPTGTGGSEKLFF

D: TRBD1
J: TRBJ1-4
size: .
V: TRBV25-1
DNA: TGTGCCAGCAGGACCCCCGGGACAGGCGATGAAAAACTGTTTTTT
CDR3: CASRTPGTGDEKLFF

D: .
J: TRBJ2-7
size: .
V: TRBV6-5
DNA: TGTGCCAGCAGCAGGGACATCCGCTACGAGCAGTACTTC
CDR3: CASSRDIRYEQYF

D: .
J: TRBJ2-1
size: .
V: TRBV9
DNA: TGTGCCAGCAGCTTCGACAGAGACAATGAGCAGTTCTTC
CDR3: CASSFDRDNEQFF

D: .
J: TRBJ1-4
size: .
V: TRBV10-3
DNA: TGTGCCATCAGTACCGAAGACGGGATAAATGAAAAACTGTTTTTT
CDR3: CAISTEDGINEKLFF

D: .
J: TRBJ2-5
size: .
V: TRBV2
DNA: TGTGCCAGCCGTACTCGGTCGGAGGGCTTCCGGGAGACCCAGTACTTC
CDR3: CASRTRSEGFRETQYF

D: .
J: TRBJ1-1
size: few
V: TRBV6-5
DNA: TGTGCCAGCAGTTTCAGAGACAGAGCAGAAGCTTTCTTT
CDR3: CASSFRDRAEAFF

D: TRBD2
J: TRBJ2-1
size: .
V: TRBV24-1
DNA: TGTGCCACCAGTGATTCACAAGGACTAGCGGGGGGGAACAATGAGCAGTTCTTC
CDR3: CATSDSQGLAGGNNEQFF

D: TRBD2
J: TRBJ2-5
size: .
V: TRBV29-1
DNA: TGCAGCGTTACTAGCGGGTACCAAGAGACCCAGTACTTC
CDR3: CSVTSGYQETQYF

D: .
J: TRBJ1-2
size: .
V: TRBV25-1
DNA: TGTGCCAGCAGTGGGGCAGGCAACCAATATGGCTACACCTTC
CDR3: CASSGAGNQYGYTF

D: .
J: TRBJ2-1
size: .
V: TRBV9
DNA: TGTGCCAGCAGCGTAGCAACCCTCGGTCCCTACAATGAGCAGTTCTTC
CDR3: CASSVATLGPYNEQFF